This entry features one T cell receptor beta chain sequence. This sample stems from a study of blood T cell repertoires in COVID-19. Study information: Nucleic acid was either cDNA or gDNA, and it came from T cells, B-cell-depleted T cells, or PBMCs.

In the original analysis: Nucleated cell number was recorded as an estimate derived from reference gene primer amplification. Generated by immunoSEQ multiplex PCR, the TCRdb table keeps only in-frame clones and is missing some. V and J calls and clone size are those listed in that table; D and trimming were worked out from the DNA. The sample comprises roughly 250,000 clones, around 88% of which are singletons, and 0.7% to 0.9% rests with the top ten. Germline-derived CDR1 and CDR2 are SEHNR and FQNEAQ (reference sequence). The CDR3 extends over 17 amino acids. V lost 2 bases, J lost 2 bases, and 19 bases lay in between.

The sequence was obtained from a man aged 25-45 years with acute or convalescent COVID-19. Sequenced input: peripheral blood. The chain has TRBV7-9 and TRBJ2-7; perhaps TRBD2 as D (7 bases). CDR3 in DNA: TGTGCCAGCAGCTTAATCAGGGGAGGGGGAATTCCCTACGAGCAGTACTTC. This sequence encodes CASSLIRGGGIPYEQYF.